This T cell receptor beta chain was obtained from a study of CD8+CD57+ T cells in acquired aplastic anemia. Study-level background: DNA from sorted CD4+ and CD8+ cells averaged around 3 ug.

Study-wide results and caveats: Controls did not differ significantly from patients in CD8+ Simpson's diversity. Researchers report that about 28 CD8+ CDR3 sequences appeared in both patients and controls.

In the case of this clonotype: Its antigen is unknown.

The TCR beta profiling, which covered VDJ combination and CDR3 sequence, was carried out using genomic DNA as the template. TCRdb analysed the reads with MiXCR anew, one entry per CDR3 protein. The sample lists 110,000 or so distinct CDR3 sequences, over 55% occurring once. The CDR3 extends over 13 amino acids. The V gene's germline CDR1 is SEHNR and CDR2 FQNEAQ (reference sequence). V was cut by 4 bases and J by 3 bases, with 10 bases left in between. Patients chosen for sequencing had shown CD8+CD57+ cell expansion by flow cytometry. There were no patients without severe acquired aplastic anemia. The chain carries TRBV7-9 and TRBJ2-7; D ambiguous. Sequenced material: sorted CD4+, CD8+, or CD8+CD57+ T cells (not recorded which) from PBMCs. The clonotype comes from a human donor with aplastic anemia. CDR3 nucleotides: TGTGCCAGCAGCTCTGCGGCGAACTACGAGCAGTACTTC. Protein product: CASSSAANYEQYF.